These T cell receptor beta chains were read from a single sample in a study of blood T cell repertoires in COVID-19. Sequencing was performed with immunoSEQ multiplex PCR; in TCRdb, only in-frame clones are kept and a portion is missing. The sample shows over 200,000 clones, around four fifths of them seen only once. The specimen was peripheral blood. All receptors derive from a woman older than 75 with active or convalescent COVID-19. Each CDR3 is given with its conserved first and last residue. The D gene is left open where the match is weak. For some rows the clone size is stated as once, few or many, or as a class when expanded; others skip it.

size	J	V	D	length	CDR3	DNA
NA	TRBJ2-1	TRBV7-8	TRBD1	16	CASSLGDRAHYNEQFF	TGTGCCAGCAGCTTAGGGGACAGGGCCCACTACAATGAGCAGTTCTTC
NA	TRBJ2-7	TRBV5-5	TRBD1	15	CASSLVGTDSYEQYF	TGTGCCAGCAGCCTAGTTGGGACAGATTCCTACGAGCAGTACTTC
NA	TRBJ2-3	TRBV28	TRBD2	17	CASSLSGLAGSSDTQYF	TGTGCCAGCAGTTTGTCGGGACTAGCGGGGTCGTCAGATACGCAGTATTTT
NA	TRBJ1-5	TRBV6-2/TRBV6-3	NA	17	CASSYSGSRGRSQPQHF	TGTGCCAGCAGTTACTCGGGTTCCAGGGGAAGGAGTCAGCCCCAGCATTTT
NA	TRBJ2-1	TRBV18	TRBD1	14	CASSPVQGDYEQFF	TGTGCCAGCTCACCGGTACAGGGGGACTATGAGCAGTTCTTC
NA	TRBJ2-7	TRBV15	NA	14	CATSRETGSYEQYF	TGTGCCACCAGCAGAGAGACTGGATCTTACGAGCAGTACTTC
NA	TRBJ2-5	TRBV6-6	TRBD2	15	CASSSYSGGQETQYF	TGTGCCAGCAGTTCATATAGCGGGGGCCAAGAGACCCAGTACTTC
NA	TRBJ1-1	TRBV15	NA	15	CATSRDIQPNTEAFF	TGTGCCACCAGCAGAGATATACAGCCGAACACTGAAGCTTTCTTT
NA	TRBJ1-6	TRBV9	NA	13	CASSAQLYSPLHF	TGTGCCAGCAGCGCCCAACTTTATTCACCCCTCCACTTT
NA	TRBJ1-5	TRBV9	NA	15	CASSPTGLSGWPQHF	TGTGCCAGCAGCCCAACGGGACTCTCGGGATGGCCCCAGCATTTT
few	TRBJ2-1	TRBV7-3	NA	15	CASSLTFDSFNEQFF	TGTGCCAGCAGCTTAACCTTTGACTCATTCAATGAGCAGTTCTTC